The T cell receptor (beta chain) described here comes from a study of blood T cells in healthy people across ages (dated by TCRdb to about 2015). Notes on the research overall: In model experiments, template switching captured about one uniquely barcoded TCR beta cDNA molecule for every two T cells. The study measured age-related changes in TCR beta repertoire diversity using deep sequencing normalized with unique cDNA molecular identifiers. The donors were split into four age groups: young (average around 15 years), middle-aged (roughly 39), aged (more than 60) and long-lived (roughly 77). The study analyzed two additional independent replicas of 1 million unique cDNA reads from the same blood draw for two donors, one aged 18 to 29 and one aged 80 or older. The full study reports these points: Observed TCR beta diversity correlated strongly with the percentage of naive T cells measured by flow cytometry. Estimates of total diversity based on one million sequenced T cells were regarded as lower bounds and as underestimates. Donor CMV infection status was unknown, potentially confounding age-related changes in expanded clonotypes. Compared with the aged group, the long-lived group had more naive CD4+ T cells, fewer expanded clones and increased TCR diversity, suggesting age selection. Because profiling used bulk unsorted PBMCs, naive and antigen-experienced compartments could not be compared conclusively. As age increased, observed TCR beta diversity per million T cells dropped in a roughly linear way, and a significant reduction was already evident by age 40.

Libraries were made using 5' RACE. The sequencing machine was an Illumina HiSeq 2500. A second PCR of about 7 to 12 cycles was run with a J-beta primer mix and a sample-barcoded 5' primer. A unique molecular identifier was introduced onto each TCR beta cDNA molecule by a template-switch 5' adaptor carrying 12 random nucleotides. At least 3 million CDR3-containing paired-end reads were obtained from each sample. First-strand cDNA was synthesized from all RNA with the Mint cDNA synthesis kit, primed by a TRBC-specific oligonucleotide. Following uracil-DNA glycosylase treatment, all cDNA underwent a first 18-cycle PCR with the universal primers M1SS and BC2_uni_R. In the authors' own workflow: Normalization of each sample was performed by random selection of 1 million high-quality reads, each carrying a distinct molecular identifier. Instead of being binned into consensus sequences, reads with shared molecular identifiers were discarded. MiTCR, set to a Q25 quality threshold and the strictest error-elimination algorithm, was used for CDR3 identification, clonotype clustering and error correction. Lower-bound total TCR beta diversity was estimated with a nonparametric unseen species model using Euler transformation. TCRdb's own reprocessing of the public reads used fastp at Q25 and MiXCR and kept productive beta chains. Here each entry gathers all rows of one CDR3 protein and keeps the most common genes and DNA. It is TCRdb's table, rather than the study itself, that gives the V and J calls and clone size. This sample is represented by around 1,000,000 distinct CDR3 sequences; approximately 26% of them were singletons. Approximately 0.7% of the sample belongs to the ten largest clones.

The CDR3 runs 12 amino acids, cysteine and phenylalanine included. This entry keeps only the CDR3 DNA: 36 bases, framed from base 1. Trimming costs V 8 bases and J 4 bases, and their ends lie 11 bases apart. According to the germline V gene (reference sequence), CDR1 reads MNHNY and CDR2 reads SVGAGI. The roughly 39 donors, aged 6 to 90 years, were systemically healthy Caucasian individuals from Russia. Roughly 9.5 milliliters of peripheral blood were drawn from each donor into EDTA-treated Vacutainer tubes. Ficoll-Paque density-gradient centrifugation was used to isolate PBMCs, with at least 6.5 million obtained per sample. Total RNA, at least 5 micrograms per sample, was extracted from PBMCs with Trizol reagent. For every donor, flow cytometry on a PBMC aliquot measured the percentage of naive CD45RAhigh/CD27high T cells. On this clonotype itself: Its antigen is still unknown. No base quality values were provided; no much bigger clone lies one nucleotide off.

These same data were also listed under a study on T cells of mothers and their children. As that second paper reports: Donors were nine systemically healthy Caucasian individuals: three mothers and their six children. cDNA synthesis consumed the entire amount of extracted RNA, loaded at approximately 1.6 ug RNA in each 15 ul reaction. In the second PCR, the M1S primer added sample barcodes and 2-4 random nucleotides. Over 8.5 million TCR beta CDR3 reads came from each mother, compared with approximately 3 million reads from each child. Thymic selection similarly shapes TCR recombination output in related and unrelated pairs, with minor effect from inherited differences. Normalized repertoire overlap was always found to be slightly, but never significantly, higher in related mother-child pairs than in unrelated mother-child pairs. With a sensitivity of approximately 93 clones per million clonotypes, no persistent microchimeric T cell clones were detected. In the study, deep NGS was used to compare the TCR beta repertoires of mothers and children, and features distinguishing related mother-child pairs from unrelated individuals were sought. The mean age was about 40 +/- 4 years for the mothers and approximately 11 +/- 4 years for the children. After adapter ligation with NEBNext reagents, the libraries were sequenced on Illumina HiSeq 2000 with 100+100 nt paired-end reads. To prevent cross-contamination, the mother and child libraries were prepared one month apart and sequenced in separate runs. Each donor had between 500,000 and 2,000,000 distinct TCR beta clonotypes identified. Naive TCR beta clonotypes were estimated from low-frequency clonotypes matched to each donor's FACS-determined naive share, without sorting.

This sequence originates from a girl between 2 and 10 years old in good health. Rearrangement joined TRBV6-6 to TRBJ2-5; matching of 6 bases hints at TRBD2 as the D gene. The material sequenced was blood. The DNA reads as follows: TGTGCCAGCCGGGAGTGGGGAGAGACCCAGTACTTC. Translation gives CASREWGETQYF.